Shown below are 21 T cell receptor beta chains from a single sample sequenced in a study of blood T cell repertoires in COVID-19. Using immunoSEQ multiplex PCR, the repertoire was profiled, and TCRdb retains in-frame clones only, with some absent. The sample includes around 300,000 clones, roughly 89% of them seen just once. Sequenced material: PBMCs or T cells enriched from blood (not recorded which). The source is a woman in her late teens or twenties with acute COVID-19.

V is TRBV6-5 and J is TRBJ1-4, with D possibly TRBD1 on 6 matching bases. The length of the CDR3 is 15 residues. V was trimmed by 3 bases and J by 7 bases, leaving 15 bases between them. Germline loops: CDR1 MNHEY, CDR2 SVGAGI. The chain's CDR3 is CASSYSGGLFEKLFF. DNA of the CDR3: TGTGCCAGCAGTTATTCCGGGGGGCTGTTTGAAAAACTGTTTTTT.

The chain employs TRBV27 and TRBJ2-5; D call uncertain. Trimming shortened V by 2 bases and J by 5 bases, and 6 bases separated the two germline ends. Germline CDR1 MNHEY, CDR2 SMNVEV (reference sequence). The CDR3 is 12 residues long. The CDR3 is CASSLGSETQYF. The CDR3 DNA follows: TGTGCCAGCAGTTTAGGCTCGGAGACCCAGTACTTC.

CDR3 protein: CASSNLRQGSHEQYF. The CDR3 DNA follows: TGTGCCAGCAGCAATCTACGACAGGGTTCCCACGAGCAGTACTTC. This rearrangement joins TRBV7-9 to TRBJ2-7; TRBD1 agrees at 7 bases. This CDR3 comprises 15 residues. Trimming removed 5 bases from V and 5 bases from J; junction bases left unmatched: 12. Germline CDR1 reads SEHNR; CDR2 reads FQNEAQ (reference sequence).

The gene calls are TRBV5-1 and TRBJ2-3; no clear D gene. CDR3 length: 13 residues. V was clipped by 0 bases and J by 4 bases, with 6 bases between them. CDR1 and CDR2 from the germline V gene are SGHRS and YFSETQ. CDR3 DNA: TGCGCCAGCAGCTTGGACGCGGCAGATACGCAGTATTTT. This codes for CASSLDAADTQYF. Using reference TRBV5-1 and TRBJ2-3 for the parts outside the CDR3, the full variable domain is KAGVTQTPRYLIKTRGQQVTLSCSPISGHRSVSWYQQTPGQGLQFLFEYFSETQRNKGNFPGRFSGRQFSNSRSEMNVSTLELGDSALYLCASSLDAADTQYFGPGTRLTVL.

This chain links TRBV18 with TRBJ2-5; maybe TRBD1 (5 bases). The germline V and J ends were trimmed by 0 bases and 2 bases, with 19 bases remaining between them. The germline V gene has CDR1 KGHSH and CDR2 LQKENI. This CDR3 contains 18 residues. This chain's CDR3 is CASSPPTKGWTEQETQYF. CDR3 in DNA: TGTGCCAGCTCACCACCTACCAAGGGGTGGACGGAGCAAGAGACCCAGTACTTC.

The V gene is TRBV21-1, the J gene TRBJ1-4. TRBV21-1 is a documented pseudogene. CDR3 length: 17 amino acids. CDR3 DNA sequence: TGTGCCAGCAGCCCCCCTTGGGGGGGCTCAACTAATGAAAAACTGTTTTTT. Translation gives CASSPPWGGSTNEKLFF.

The J gene is TRBJ2-1, the V gene TRBV7-6; TRBD2 matches 9 bases. The germline V gene has CDR1 SGHVS and CDR2 FNYEAQ. Losses at the gene ends were 5 bases for V and 3 bases for J; bases not matched to a gene: 8. The length of the CDR3 is 16 residues. CDR3 sequence: CASSILAGEVYNEQFF. The DNA of the CDR3 is TGTGCCAGCAGCATCTTAGCGGGAGAGGTCTACAATGAGCAGTTCTTC.

J is TRBJ2-1 and V is TRBV7-9; 10 bases line up with TRBD2. V shed 2 bases and J 2 bases; nucleotides not matched to a gene: 3. Germline values: CDR1 SEHNR, CDR2 FQNEAQ (reference sequence). This CDR3 is 16 amino acids long. DNA for the CDR3: TGTGCCAGCAGCTTACTAGCGGGAGCTCCCTACAATGAGCAGTTCTTC. Its translation: CASSLLAGAPYNEQFF.

The rearrangement joins TRBV2 to TRBJ2-1; possible D gene TRBD2, 6 bases. This CDR3 spans 14 amino acids. V was pared by 6 bases and J by 8 bases, with 17 bases between. Germline CDR1 reads SNHLY; CDR2 reads FYNNEI. CDR3 protein: CASRGRELIDEQFF. Written as DNA, the CDR3 is TGTGCCAGCAGGGGACGGGAGCTGATAGATGAGCAGTTCTTC.

This chain connects TRBV2 to TRBJ1-3; 8 positions agree with TRBD1. The V segment lost 5 bases and the J segment 3 bases; nucleotides outside the gene matches: 6. CDR3 length: 15 residues. CDR1 and CDR2 (germline): SNHLY, FYNNEI. CDR3 amino acids: CASSRTQGDGNTIYF. For the CDR3, the DNA is TGTGCCAGCAGTAGAACACAGGGGGATGGAAACACCATATATTTT.

CDR3 in DNA: TGCGCCAGCAGCTATCTAACCGGGACAGGGGGGAATGGCTACACCTTC. Translation gives CASSYLTGTGGNGYTF. This sequence joins TRBV5-1 and TRBJ1-2; TRBD1 agrees at 11 bases. The CDR3 consists of 16 residues. Losses at the gene ends were 3 bases for V and 6 bases for J; bases not matched to a gene: 10. Germline loops: CDR1 SGHRS, CDR2 YFSETQ.

The rearrangement uses TRBV4-2 and TRBJ1-2; TRBD1 might be the D (6 bases). Germline V lookup: CDR1 LGHNA, CDR2 YNFKEQ. Trimming removed 1 base at V and 4 bases at J, with 13 bases between. The CDR3 has 15 amino acids. In DNA form, the CDR3 reads TGTGCCAGCAGCCAAGTTGCCAGGGGCACCTATGGCTACACCTTC. Its protein is CASSQVARGTYGYTF.

V usage is TRBV4-2 and J usage is TRBJ2-3, with unresolved D. Germline lookup yields CDR1 LGHNA and CDR2 YNFKEQ. V was trimmed by 0 bases and J by 0 bases, leaving 19 bases between them. This CDR3 has 19 residues. The CDR3 loop is CASSQDSVVGGTSTDTQYF. The DNA of the CDR3 is TGTGCCAGCAGCCAAGATTCGGTTGTCGGCGGCACTAGCACAGATACGCAGTATTTT.

The chain employs TRBV7-9 and TRBJ1-3; 9 bases line up with TRBD1. With 5 bases clipped from V and 4 bases from J, the junction kept 6 bases outside the gene matches. The CDR3 length is 15 residues. Germline V gene sequence: CDR1 SEHNR, CDR2 FQNEAQ (reference sequence). CDR3 nucleotides: TGTGCCAGCAGCCCTAGGACAGGGGAAGGAAACACCATATATTTT. It yields the protein CASSPRTGEGNTIYF. The full variable domain, its missing parts supplied by reference TRBV7-9 and TRBJ1-3, is DTGVSQNPRHKITKRGQNVTFRCDPISEHNRLYWYRQTLGQGPEFLTYFQNEAQLEKSRLLSDRFSAERPKGSFSTLEIQRTEQGDSAMYLCASSPRTGEGNTIYFGEGSWLTVV.

The chain joins TRBV29-1 to TRBJ2-1, with D tentatively TRBD1 (5 bases). The CDR3 is 15 amino acids. Per the germline V gene, CDR1 is SQVTM and CDR2 is ANQGSEA. The ends were cut back, 6 bases at V and 0 bases at J, with 15 bases in the middle. DNA for the CDR3: TGCAGCGTCTCCAGACAGACGAGCTCCTACAATGAGCAGTTCTTC. Translating it yields CSVSRQTSSYNEQFF.

The CDR3 protein is CASSLRGTNYGYTF. The CDR3 DNA reads TGTGCCAGCTCACTCAGGGGGACTAACTATGGCTACACCTTC. The chain couples TRBV27 to TRBJ1-2; 7 positions match TRBD1. This CDR3 contains 14 residues. Germline trimming cut 8 bases from V and 0 bases from J; bases unmatched to any gene: 6. In germline, CDR1 is MNHEY, CDR2 SMNVEV (reference sequence).

The CDR3 bases are TGCGCCAGCAGCTCCGGAGTTTCCAGGGTCCTATACAATGAGCAGTTCTTC. Its translation is CASSSGVSRVLYNEQFF. This chain connects TRBV5-1 to TRBJ2-1, with D possibly TRBD1 on 5 matching bases. There are 17 residues in the CDR3. V lost 3 bases to trimming and J lost 4 bases, with 20 bases between them. CDR1 is SGHRS and CDR2 is YFSETQ in the germline V gene.

This clone was recorded once. The chain combines TRBV6-6 with TRBJ2-5; 8 bases map to TRBD1. The CDR3 length is 16 residues. Germline V gene data show CDR1 as MNHNY and CDR2 as SVGAGI (reference sequence). Unmatched junction bases numbered 5, after V lost 0 bases and J lost 2 bases. Written as DNA, the CDR3 is TGTGCCAGCAGTTACTCCGGACAGGGAACTCAAGAGACCCAGTACTTC. It is translated as CASSYSGQGTQETQYF.

The chain joins TRBV5-1 to TRBJ2-1; 7 positions match TRBD2. The CDR3 consists of 14 residues. CDR1 SGHRS and CDR2 YFSETQ come from the germline V gene. The J segment lost 7 bases and the V segment lost 4 bases, leaving 8 bases of the junction unmatched. The CDR3 bases are TGCGCCAGCAGCCCAGGACTAGTCTCGAATGAGCAGTTCTTC. The encoded protein is CASSPGLVSNEQFF.

This chain joins TRBV29-1 and TRBJ2-7; 8 nucleotides agree with TRBD1. The germline gives CDR1 SQVTM, CDR2 ANQGSEA. V dropped 2 bases and J dropped 6; count of bases not matched to a gene: 3. The length of the CDR3 is 12 residues. In DNA, the CDR3 is TGCAGCGTTGAAACCAGGGGGCGCGAGCAGTACTTC. Translating it yields CSVETRGREQYF.

This clone was recorded once. The chain links TRBV7-9 to TRBJ2-7; 10 nucleotides line up with TRBD2. Unmatched junction bases numbered 7, after V lost 4 bases and J lost 4 bases. CDR3 length equals 15 residues. From germline, CDR1 is SEHNR and CDR2 FQNEAQ (reference sequence). CDR3 sequence reads: CASSSEREGSYEQYF. CDR3 nucleotides: TGTGCCAGCAGCTCCGAGCGGGAGGGCTCTTACGAGCAGTACTTC.